What follows is one T cell receptor beta chain and its context. What it recognizes is unknown. These data originate in a study of blood T cells in healthy people across ages. Study conclusions and caveats: Observed TCR beta diversity per million T cells went down as age went up. This fall followed a roughly linear course with age.

Germline V lookup: CDR1 MNHEY, CDR2 SVGAGI. The CDR3 contains 15 residues. J lost 3 bases, V lost 7 bases, and 9 bases had no gene match. A sample-barcoded 5' primer and a J-beta primer mix were used in a second PCR of roughly 7 to 11 cycles. TCRdb re-called the 5' RACE reads with MiXCR, one entry per CDR3 protein. The repertoire consists of around 1.7 million distinct CDR3 sequences, with roughly 28% occurring once and the leading ten covering roughly 8%. The origin of this receptor is a woman between 25 and 40 years old in good health. The rearrangement links TRBV6-5 to TRBJ2-1; 7 positions match TRBD1. The sample comprised blood. The CDR3 loop reads CASTPDRENYNEQFF. DNA for the CDR3: TGTGCCAGCACCCCAGACAGGGAAAACTACAATGAGCAGTTCTTC.